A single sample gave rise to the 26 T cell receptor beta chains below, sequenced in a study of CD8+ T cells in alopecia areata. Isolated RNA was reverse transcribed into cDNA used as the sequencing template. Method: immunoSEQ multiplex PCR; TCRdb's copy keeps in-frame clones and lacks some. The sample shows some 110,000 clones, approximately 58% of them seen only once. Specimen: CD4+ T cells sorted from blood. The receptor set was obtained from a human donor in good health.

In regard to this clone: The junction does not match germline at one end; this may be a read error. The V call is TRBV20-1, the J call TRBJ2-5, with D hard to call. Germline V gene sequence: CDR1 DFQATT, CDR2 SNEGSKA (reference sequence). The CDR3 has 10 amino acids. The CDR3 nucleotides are TGCAGTGCTGGAGAGAAGGCCCAGTACTTC. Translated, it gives CSAGEKAQYF.

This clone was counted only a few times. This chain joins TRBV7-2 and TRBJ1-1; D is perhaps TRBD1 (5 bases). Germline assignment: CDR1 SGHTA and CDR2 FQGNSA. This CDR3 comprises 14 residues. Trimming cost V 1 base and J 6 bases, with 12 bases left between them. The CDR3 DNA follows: TGTGCCAGCAGCTTAGAACCAGGGCCGGCTGAAGCTTTCTTT. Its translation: CASSLEPGPAEAFF.

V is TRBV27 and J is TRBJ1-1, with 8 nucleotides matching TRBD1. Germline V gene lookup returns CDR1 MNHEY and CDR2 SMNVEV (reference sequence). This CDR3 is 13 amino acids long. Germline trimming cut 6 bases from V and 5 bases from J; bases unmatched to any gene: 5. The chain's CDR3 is CASSGTGRTEAFF. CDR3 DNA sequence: TGTGCCAGCAGCGGGACAGGAAGAACTGAAGCTTTCTTT.

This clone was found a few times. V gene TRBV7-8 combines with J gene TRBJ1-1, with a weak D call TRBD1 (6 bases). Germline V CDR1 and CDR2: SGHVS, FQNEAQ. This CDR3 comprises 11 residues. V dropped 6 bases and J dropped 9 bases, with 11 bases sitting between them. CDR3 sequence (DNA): TGTGCCAGCAGTGACAGGTACAAAGCTTTCTTT. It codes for CASSDRYKAFF.

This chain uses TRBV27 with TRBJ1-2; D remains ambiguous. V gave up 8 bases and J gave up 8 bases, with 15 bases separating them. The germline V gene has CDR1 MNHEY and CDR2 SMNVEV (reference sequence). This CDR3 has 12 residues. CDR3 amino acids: CASGRRVEGYTF. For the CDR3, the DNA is TGTGCCAGCGGAAGGAGGGTGGAGGGCTACACCTTC.

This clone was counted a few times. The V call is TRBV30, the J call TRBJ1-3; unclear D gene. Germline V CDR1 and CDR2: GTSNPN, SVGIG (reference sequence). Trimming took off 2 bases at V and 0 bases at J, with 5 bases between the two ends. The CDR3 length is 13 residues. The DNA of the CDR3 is TGTGCCTGGAGTATAGCCTCTGGAAACACCATATATTTT. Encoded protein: CAWSIASGNTIYF. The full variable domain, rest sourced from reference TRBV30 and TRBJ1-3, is SQTIHQWPATLVQPVGSPLSLECTVEGTSNPNLYWYRQAAGRGLQLLFYSVGIGQISSEVPQNLSASRPQDRQFILSSKKLLLSDSGFYLCAWSIASGNTIYFGEGSWLTVV.

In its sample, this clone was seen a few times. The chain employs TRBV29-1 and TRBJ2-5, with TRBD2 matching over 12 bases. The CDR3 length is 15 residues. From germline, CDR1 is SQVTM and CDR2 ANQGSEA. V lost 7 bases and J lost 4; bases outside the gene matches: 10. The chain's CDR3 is CSGSLAGGLRETQYF. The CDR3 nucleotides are TGCAGCGGATCGCTAGCGGGGGGGCTACGAGAGACCCAGTACTTC.

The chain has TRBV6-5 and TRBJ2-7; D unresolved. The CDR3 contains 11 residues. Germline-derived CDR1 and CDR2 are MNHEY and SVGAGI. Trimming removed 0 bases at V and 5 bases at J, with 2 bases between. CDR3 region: CASSYSHEQYF. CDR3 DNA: TGTGCCAGCAGTTACTCGCACGAGCAGTACTTC.

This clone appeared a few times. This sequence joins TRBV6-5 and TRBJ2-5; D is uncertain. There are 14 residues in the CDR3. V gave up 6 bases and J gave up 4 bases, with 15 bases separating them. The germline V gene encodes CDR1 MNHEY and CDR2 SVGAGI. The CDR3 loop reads CASRTLGQSETQYF. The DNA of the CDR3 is TGTGCCAGCAGAACTCTTGGGCAGTCAGAGACCCAGTACTTC.

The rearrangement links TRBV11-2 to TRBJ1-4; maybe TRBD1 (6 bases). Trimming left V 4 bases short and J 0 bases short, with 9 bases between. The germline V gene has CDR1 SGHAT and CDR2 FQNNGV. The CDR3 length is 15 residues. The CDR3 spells CASSSGQSTNEKLFF. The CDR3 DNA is TGTGCCAGCAGCTCCGGACAGTCAACTAATGAAAAACTGTTTTTT.

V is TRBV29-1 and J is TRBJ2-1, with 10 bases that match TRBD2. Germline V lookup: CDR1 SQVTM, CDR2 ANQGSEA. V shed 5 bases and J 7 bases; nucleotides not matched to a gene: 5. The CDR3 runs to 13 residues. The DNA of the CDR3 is TGCAGCGTTCCCACTAGCGGGAAAAATGAGCAGTTCTTC. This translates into CSVPTSGKNEQFF.

CDR3 in amino acids: CASSEGPAQWNYGYTF. The DNA of the CDR3 is TGTGCCAGCAGTGAAGGGCCAGCTCAATGGAACTATGGCTACACCTTC. The chain has TRBV25-1 and TRBJ1-2; D unclear. The CDR3 is 16 amino acids. Trimming took 2 bases from V and 2 from J, leaving 15 bases between them. Germline V gives CDR1 MGHDK, CDR2 SYGVNS.

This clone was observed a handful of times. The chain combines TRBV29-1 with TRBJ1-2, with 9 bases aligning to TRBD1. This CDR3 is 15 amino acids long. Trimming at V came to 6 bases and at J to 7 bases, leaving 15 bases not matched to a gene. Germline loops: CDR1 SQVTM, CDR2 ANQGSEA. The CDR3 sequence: CSVLNLHRGHGGYTF. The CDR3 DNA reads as TGCAGCGTCCTAAACCTTCACAGGGGGCACGGTGGCTACACCTTC.

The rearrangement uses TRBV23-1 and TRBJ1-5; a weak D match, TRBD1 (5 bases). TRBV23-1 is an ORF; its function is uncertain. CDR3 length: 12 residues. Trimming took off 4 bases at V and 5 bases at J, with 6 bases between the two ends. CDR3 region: CASSRGDQPQHF. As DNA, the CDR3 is TGCGCCAGCAGTCGGGGCGATCAGCCCCAGCATTTT.

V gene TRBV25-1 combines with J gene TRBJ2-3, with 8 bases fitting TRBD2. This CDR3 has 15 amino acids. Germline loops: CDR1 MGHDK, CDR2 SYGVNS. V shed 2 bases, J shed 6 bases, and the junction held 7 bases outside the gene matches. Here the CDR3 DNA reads TGTGCCAGCAGTGAACCCCGGGGGGGAATGGATACGCAGTATTTT. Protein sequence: CASSEPRGGMDTQYF.

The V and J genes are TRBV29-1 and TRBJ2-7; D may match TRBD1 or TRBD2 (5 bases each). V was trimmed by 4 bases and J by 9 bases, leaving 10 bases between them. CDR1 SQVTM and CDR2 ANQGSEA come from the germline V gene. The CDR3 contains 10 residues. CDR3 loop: CSVGDGRQYF. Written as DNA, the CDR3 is TGCAGCGTTGGGGACGGAAGGCAGTACTTC.

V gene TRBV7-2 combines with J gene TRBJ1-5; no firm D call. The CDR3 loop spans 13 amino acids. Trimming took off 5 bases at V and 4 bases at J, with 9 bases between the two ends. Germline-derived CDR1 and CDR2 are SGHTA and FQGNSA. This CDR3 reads CASSLGPNQPQHF. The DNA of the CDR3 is TGTGCCAGCAGCCTAGGGCCAAATCAGCCCCAGCATTTT. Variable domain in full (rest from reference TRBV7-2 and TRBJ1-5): GAGVSQSPSNKVTEKGKDVELRCDPISGHTALYWYRQSLGQGLEFLIYFQGNSAPDKSGLPSDRFSAERTGGSVSTLTIQRTQQEDSAVYLCASSLGPNQPQHFGDGTRLSIL.

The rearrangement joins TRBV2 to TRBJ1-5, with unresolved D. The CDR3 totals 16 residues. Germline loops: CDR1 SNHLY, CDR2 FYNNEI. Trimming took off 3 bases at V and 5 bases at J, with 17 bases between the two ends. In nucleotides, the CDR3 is TGTGCCAGCAGTGATACACCTGGACTGGGCGATCAGCCCCAGCATTTT. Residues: CASSDTPGLGDQPQHF.

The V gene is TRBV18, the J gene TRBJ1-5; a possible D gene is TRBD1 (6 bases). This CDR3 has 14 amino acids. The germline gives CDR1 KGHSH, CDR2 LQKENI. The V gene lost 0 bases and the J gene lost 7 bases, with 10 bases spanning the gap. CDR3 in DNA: TGTGCCAGCTCACCACCGCCAGGGGACCAGCCCCAGCATTTT. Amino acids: CASSPPPGDQPQHF. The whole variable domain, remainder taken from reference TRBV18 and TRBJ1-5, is NAGVMQNPRHLVRRRGQEARLRCSPMKGHSHVYWYRQLPEEGLKFMVYLQKENIIDESGMPKERFSAEFPKEGPSILRIQQVVRGDSAAYFCASSPPPGDQPQHFGDGTRLSIL.

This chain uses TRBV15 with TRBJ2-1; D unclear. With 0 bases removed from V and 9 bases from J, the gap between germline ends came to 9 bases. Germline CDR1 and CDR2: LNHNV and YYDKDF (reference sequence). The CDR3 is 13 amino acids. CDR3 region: CATSRDVLSEQFF. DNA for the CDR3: TGTGCCACCAGCAGAGACGTCCTCAGTGAGCAGTTCTTC.

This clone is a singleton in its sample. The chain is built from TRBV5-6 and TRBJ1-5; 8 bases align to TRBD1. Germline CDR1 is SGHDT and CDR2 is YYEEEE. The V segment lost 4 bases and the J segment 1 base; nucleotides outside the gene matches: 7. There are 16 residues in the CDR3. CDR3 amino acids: CASSRMDRVSNQPQHF. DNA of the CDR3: TGTGCCAGCAGCCGTATGGACAGGGTGAGCAATCAGCCCCAGCATTTT.

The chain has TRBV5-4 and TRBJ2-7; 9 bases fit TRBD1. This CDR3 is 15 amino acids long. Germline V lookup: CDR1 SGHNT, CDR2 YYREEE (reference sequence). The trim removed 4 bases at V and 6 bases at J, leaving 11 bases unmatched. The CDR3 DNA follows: TGTGCCAGCAGCCGCGTCCGGGACAGGGAGGGCGAGCAGTACTTC. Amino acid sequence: CASSRVRDREGEQYF.

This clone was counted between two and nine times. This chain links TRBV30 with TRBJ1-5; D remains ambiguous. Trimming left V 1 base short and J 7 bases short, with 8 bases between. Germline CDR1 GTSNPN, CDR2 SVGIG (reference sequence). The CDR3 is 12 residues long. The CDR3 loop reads CAWSGGEQPQHF. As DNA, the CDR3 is TGTGCCTGGAGTGGCGGGGAGCAGCCCCAGCATTTT.

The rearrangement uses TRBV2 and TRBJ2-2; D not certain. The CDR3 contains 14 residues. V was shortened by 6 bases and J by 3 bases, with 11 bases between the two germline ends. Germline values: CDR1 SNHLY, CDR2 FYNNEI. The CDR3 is CASRGSRDTGELFF. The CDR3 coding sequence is TGTGCCAGCAGGGGCAGCCGCGACACCGGGGAGCTGTTTTTT.

The CDR3 DNA reads as TGTGCCAGCAGCTTGGATACTAAAGTTAGCCACGAGCAGTACTTC. Protein product: CASSLDTKVSHEQYF. J is TRBJ2-7 and V is TRBV5-6; no clear D. V lost 0 bases and J 5 bases, leaving 15 bases between the germline ends. The CDR3 has 15 amino acids. From germline, CDR1 is SGHDT and CDR2 YYEEEE.

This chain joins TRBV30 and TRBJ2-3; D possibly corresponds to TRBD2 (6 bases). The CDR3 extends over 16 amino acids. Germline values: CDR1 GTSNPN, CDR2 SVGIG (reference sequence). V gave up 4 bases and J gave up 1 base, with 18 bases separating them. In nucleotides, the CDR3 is TGTGCCTGGACCCCCCTGCGGGGAAGCGGCACAGATACGCAGTATTTT. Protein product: CAWTPLRGSGTDTQYF.